This record concerns one TCR beta chain sequence. Original processing methods: Using reference gene primer amplification, nucleated cell counts were estimated. Data came from immunoSEQ multiplex PCR; TCRdb stores just in-frame clones and leaves some out. The V and J calls and clone size are taken from that table; D and trimming were inferred from the DNA. The sample comprises hundreds of thousands of clones, approximately 87% of which are singletons, and 3.5% to 4.5% rests with the top ten. This entry comes from a study of blood T cell repertoires in COVID-19. In the study overall: Both acute and convalescent COVID-19 samples were obtained from the United States, Italy and Spain. PBMCs, B-cell-depleted T cells, or T cells provided the cDNA or gDNA that made up the material.

The length of the CDR3 is 13 residues. The germline CDR1 and CDR2 sequences are SEHNR and FQNEAQ (reference sequence). The ends were cut back, 5 bases at V and 8 bases at J, with 15 bases in the middle. This chain uses TRBV7-9 with TRBJ1-2; D not resolved. The sample consisted of peripheral blood. The TCR comes from a woman aged 50 to 60 with active or convalescent COVID-19. The CDR3 loop is CASSPRVAGGYTF. DNA of the CDR3: TGTGCCAGCAGCCCCCGGGTAGCGGGAGGCTACACCTTC.